A single sample gave rise to the 25 T cell receptor beta chains below, sequenced in a study of control samples from healthy donors and cancer patients. Data came from immunoSEQ multiplex PCR; TCRdb stores just in-frame clones and leaves some out. The sample yields about 12,000 clones, roughly 95% seen once. The sequencing input was PBMCs. Source of these receptors: a man in his 70s with head and neck cancer.

This clone was counted a single time. The chain uses TRBV10-2 and TRBJ2-7; TRBD1 or TRBD2 may be the D gene (5 bases each). V was pared by 5 bases and J by 4 bases, with 9 bases between. The CDR3 extends over 12 amino acids. CDR1 and CDR2 from the germline V gene are WSHSY and SAAADI. CDR3 coding DNA: TGCGCCAGCAGTCTGGGGGATTACGAGCAGTACTTC. This gives the protein CASSLGDYEQYF.

This clone was counted once. This rearrangement joins TRBV11-3 to TRBJ2-1; the D gene is possibly TRBD1 (6 bases). This CDR3 contains 15 residues. The germline CDR1 and CDR2 sequences are SGHNT and YENEEA. V gave up 5 bases and J gave up 4 bases, with 15 bases separating them. In nucleotides, the CDR3 is TGTGCCAGCAGCCTCAGGGGCGACTATTACAATGAGCAGTTCTTC. As protein: CASSLRGDYYNEQFF.

V and J are TRBV3-1 (or the pseudogene TRBV3-2) and TRBJ1-6, with D tentatively TRBD1 (5 bases). The CDR3 runs to 15 residues. V gave up 4 bases and J gave up 3 bases, with 10 bases separating them. Germline assignment: CDR1 LGHDT and CDR2 YNNKEL (reference sequence). CDR3 region: CASSPGDLYNSPLHF. The CDR3 nucleotides read TGTGCCAGCAGCCCGGGGGACCTCTATAATTCACCCCTCCACTTT.

The chain has TRBV2 and TRBJ2-2; 10 nucleotides align to TRBD2. Losses at the gene ends were 10 bases for V and 1 base for J; bases not matched to a gene: 21. This CDR3 has 20 amino acids. Germline CDR1 is SNHLY and CDR2 is FYNNEI. The chain's CDR3 is CATSTPLYSSGRVNTGELFF. Here the CDR3 DNA reads TGTGCCACCTCCACCCCCCTTTACTCGAGCGGGAGGGTGAACACCGGGGAGCTGTTTTTT.

This clone showed up just once. The rearrangement joins TRBV19 to TRBJ2-3; D uncertain. V gave up 8 bases and J gave up 4 bases, with 4 bases separating them. The CDR3 runs 10 residues. Germline-derived CDR1 and CDR2 are LNHDA and SQIVND (reference sequence). This CDR3 is CASEADTQYF. The DNA for the CDR3 is TGTGCCAGTGAGGCAGATACGCAGTATTTT.

This chain connects TRBV28 to TRBJ1-5; a possible D gene is TRBD1 (5 bases). V lost 3 bases to trimming and J lost 0 bases, with 9 bases between them. The CDR3 runs 15 residues. In germline, CDR1 is MDHEN, CDR2 SYDVKM. CDR3 nucleotide sequence: TGTGCCAGCAGTTTGAGGGGTTATAGCAATCAGCCCCAGCATTTT. As protein: CASSLRGYSNQPQHF.

In this sample, this clone turned up once. J is TRBJ2-7 and V is TRBV7-2; a weak D match, TRBD2 (6 bases). Germline lookup yields CDR1 SGHTA and CDR2 FQGNSA. This CDR3 is 15 amino acids long. V lost 3 bases and J 3 bases, leaving 15 bases between the germline ends. The CDR3 nucleotides are TGTGCCAGCAGCTTTAGTCGGGGGTTCGACTACGAGCAGTACTTC. Translated: CASSFSRGFDYEQYF.

The rearrangement uses TRBV7-2 and TRBJ2-7, with D unresolved. The V end lost 5 bases, the J end lost 1 base, and 3 bases lay between the germline ends. This CDR3 comprises 11 residues. From germline, CDR1 is SGHTA and CDR2 FQGNSA. The CDR3 is CASSPSYEQYF. As DNA, the CDR3 is TGTGCCAGCAGCCCATCCTACGAGCAGTACTTC.

The J gene is TRBJ2-1, the V gene TRBV9; D is unclear. V was clipped by 0 bases and J by 7 bases, with 8 bases between them. From germline, CDR1 is SGDLS and CDR2 YYNGEE. The CDR3 extends over 13 amino acids. The CDR3 coding sequence is TGTGCCAGCAGCGTAGATTTCTGGAATGAGCAGTTCTTC. It yields the protein CASSVDFWNEQFF.

The rearrangement uses TRBV3-1 (or the pseudogene TRBV3-2) and TRBJ1-4; the D is unclear. Germline CDR1 LGHDT, CDR2 YNNKEL (reference sequence). CDR3 length: 15 amino acids. With 4 bases removed from V and 8 bases from J, the gap between germline ends came to 17 bases. The CDR3 loop is CASSLGPPLGEKLFF. The CDR3 DNA reads as TGTGCCAGCAGCCTGGGCCCTCCCCTAGGGGAAAAACTGTTTTTT.

The CDR3 DNA follows: TGCAGCGTTGGGACGGGCCGCAATCAGCCCCAGCATTTT. This translates into CSVGTGRNQPQHF. The genes are TRBV29-1 and TRBJ1-5; D is unclear. Germline CDR1 reads SQVTM; CDR2 reads ANQGSEA. This CDR3 spans 13 amino acids. Trimming took off 4 bases at V and 2 bases at J, with 9 bases between the two ends.

This chain links TRBV7-8 with TRBJ2-7; 7 bases agree with TRBD1. CDR3 length: 15 amino acids. Losses at the gene ends were 5 bases for V and 4 bases for J; bases not matched to a gene: 11. CDR1 is SGHVS and CDR2 is FQNEAQ in the germline V gene. The CDR3 spells CASSPHRDRTYEQYF. CDR3 coding DNA: TGTGCCAGCAGCCCCCACCGGGACAGAACTTACGAGCAGTACTTC. Supplemented by reference TRBV7-8 and TRBJ2-7, the full variable domain reads GAGVSQSPRYKVAKRGQDVALRCDPISGHVSLFWYQQALGQGPEFLTYFQNEAQLDKSGLPSDRFFAERPEGSVSTLKIQRTQQEDSAVYLCASSPHRDRTYEQYFGPGTRLTVT.

A single count supports this clone. The chain is built from TRBV9 and TRBJ2-3, with 9 bases fitting TRBD1. After removal of 3 bases from V and 2 bases from J, the junction contained 4 bases not matched to a gene. This CDR3 spans 15 amino acids. Germline CDR1 SGDLS, CDR2 YYNGEE. The CDR3 reads CASSGRDRATDTQYF. The CDR3 region has the DNA TGTGCCAGCAGCGGCCGGGACAGGGCCACAGATACGCAGTATTTT. The full variable domain, rest sourced from reference TRBV9 and TRBJ2-3, is DSGVTQTPKHLITATGQRVTLRCSPRSGDLSVYWYQQSLDQGLQFLIQYYNGEERAKGNILERFSAQQFPDLHSELNLSSLELGDSALYFCASSGRDRATDTQYFGPGTRLTVL.

This sequence joins TRBV27 and TRBJ2-2; possible D gene TRBD1, 6 bases. Germline V gene lookup returns CDR1 MNHEY and CDR2 SMNVEV (reference sequence). Trimming cost V 4 bases and J 0 bases, with 18 bases left between them. CDR3 length: 18 amino acids. The CDR3 nucleotides are TGTGCCAGCAGTTCGTTCATCAGGGGAAGGGCGAACACCGGGGAGCTGTTTTTT. This codes for CASSSFIRGRANTGELFF.

The chain carries TRBV24-1 and TRBJ2-5; weak D call: TRBD1 (6 bases). Looked up from germline, CDR1 is KGHDR and CDR2 is SFDVKD. The CDR3 is made up of 15 amino acids. With 3 bases removed from V and 1 base from J, the gap between germline ends came to 11 bases. CDR3 nucleotide sequence: TGTGCCACCAGTGATGCACAGGGTTTCCAAGAGACCCAGTACTTC. Translation: CATSDAQGFQETQYF.

V gene TRBV20-1 combines with J gene TRBJ2-5; the D gene is possibly TRBD1 (6 bases). Germline-derived CDR1 and CDR2 are DFQATT and SNEGSKA (reference sequence). Between the trimmed V and J ends, which lost 3 bases and 2 bases, there was a span of 19 bases. The CDR3 length is 16 residues. The DNA of the CDR3 is TGCAGTGCTAGTTCCCCATCGACAGGCCTTCAAGAGACCCAGTACTTC. Protein: CSASSPSTGLQETQYF.

The chain carries TRBV27 and TRBJ2-7; a possible D gene is TRBD2 (6 bases). This CDR3 region has 13 residues. Germline V gene sequence: CDR1 MNHEY, CDR2 SMNVEV (reference sequence). The ends were cut back, 6 bases at V and 0 bases at J, with 9 bases in the middle. CDR3 bases: TGTGCCAGCAGAACTAGCCACTCCTACGAGCAGTACTTC. This sequence encodes CASRTSHSYEQYF.

The chain couples TRBV19 to TRBJ1-4, with 9 bases lining up with TRBD1. The CDR3 runs 15 residues. Trimming removed 9 bases from V and 8 bases from J; junction bases left unmatched: 13. Looked up from germline, CDR1 is LNHDA and CDR2 is SQIVND (reference sequence). Here the CDR3 reads CASRDLGTGREKLFF. DNA for the CDR3: TGTGCCAGCCGAGACCTCGGGACAGGGAGGGAAAAACTGTTTTTT.

The chain is built from TRBV6-6 and TRBJ2-1; D might be TRBD1 or TRBD2, each matching 5 bases. Trimming took off 6 bases at V and 5 bases at J, with 14 bases between the two ends. Germline values: CDR1 MNHNY, CDR2 SVGAGI (reference sequence). CDR3 size: 14 residues. CDR3 DNA sequence: TGTGCCAGCAGCTCGTCGGGGCGAAACAATGAGCAGTTCTTC. Translation gives CASSSSGRNNEQFF.

The chain carries TRBV5-4 and TRBJ2-5; D remains unclear. There are 13 residues in the CDR3. The germline gives CDR1 SGHNT, CDR2 YYREEE (reference sequence). Deletions cut 0 bases from V and 9 bases from J, with 12 bases between. CDR3 protein: CASSLGAGSPQYF. CDR3 DNA: TGTGCCAGCAGCTTGGGAGCTGGATCCCCCCAGTACTTC.

The chain carries TRBV7-8 and TRBJ2-3; weak D call: TRBD2 (5 bases). CDR3 length: 16 amino acids. Germline CDR1 SGHVS, CDR2 FQNEAQ. V was shortened by 1 base and J by 2 bases, with 13 bases between the two germline ends. The CDR3 is CASSLGASLTTDTQYF. CDR3 nucleotide sequence: TGTGCCAGCAGCTTAGGGGCTAGCCTCACCACAGATACGCAGTATTTT.

The DNA of the CDR3 is TGCGCCATATTCTCCGGGGGGGGAGGCCAAGAGACCCAGTACTTC. Protein product: CAIFSGGGGQETQYF. This sequence joins TRBV10-1 and TRBJ2-5; 8 positions agree with TRBD2. The CDR3 is 15 amino acids. V shed 10 bases, J shed 1 base, and the junction held 11 bases outside the gene matches. Germline assignment: CDR1 WNHNN and CDR2 SYGVQD (reference sequence).

The genes are TRBV6-5 and TRBJ1-2; TRBD1 is a possible D gene (5 bases). CDR3 length: 12 residues. V shed 4 bases and J shed 7 bases, with 10 bases lying between them. The V gene's germline CDR1 is MNHEY and CDR2 SVGAGI. CDR3 DNA sequence: TGTGCCAGCAGTTCCCAGGGAGGTGGCTACACCTTC. Protein sequence: CASSSQGGGYTF.

CDR3 sequence reads: CASSYSGVPKGYEQYF. The CDR3 coding sequence is TGTGCCAGCAGTTACTCGGGAGTCCCTAAGGGATACGAGCAGTACTTC. V is TRBV6-2 or TRBV6-3 and J is TRBJ2-7; TRBD2 is a possible D gene (5 bases). Trimming took 0 bases from V and 4 from J, leaving 16 bases between them. CDR1 and CDR2 (germline): MNHEY, SVGEGT. The CDR3 has 16 residues.

This rearrangement joins TRBV7-2 to TRBJ2-3; 7 bases align to TRBD2. V trimming: 1 base; J trimming: 2 bases; junction bases outside the gene matches: 9. The CDR3 is made up of 17 amino acids. Germline V gene sequence: CDR1 SGHTA, CDR2 FQGNSA. Written as DNA, the CDR3 is TGTGCCAGCAGCTTAGGGTCCGGCGGGGGAGTCACAGATACGCAGTATTTT. This sequence encodes CASSLGSGGGVTDTQYF.